Following are 19 T cell receptor beta chains from one sample sequenced in a study of shared clonotypes between healthy human individuals. Data came from immunoSEQ multiplex PCR; TCRdb stores just in-frame clones and leaves some out. The sample shows a few million clones, approximately 94% of them seen only once. Sequenced: naive CD4+ T cells sorted from blood. Subset: CD45RA+ positively selected. The receptors stem from a man between 18 and 29 years old in good health.

This clone was picked up a small number of times. The sample has other DNA sequences that encode this CDR3 too. V gene TRBV30 combines with J gene TRBJ1-5, with D possibly being TRBD1 (5 bases). CDR1 and CDR2 from the germline V gene are GTSNPN and SVGIG (reference sequence). CDR3 size: 13 residues. Trimming shortened V by 2 bases and J by 5 bases, and 10 bases separated the two germline ends. CDR3 sequence: CAWSPGRDQPQHF. DNA for the CDR3: TGTGCCTGGAGTCCAGGGAGGGATCAGCCCCAGCATTTT.

The chain carries TRBV9 and TRBJ2-6, with D possibly called TRBD1 or TRBD2 (5 bases each). V was pared by 3 bases and J by 0 bases, with 16 bases between. The CDR3 is made up of 18 amino acids. Germline V gene sequence: CDR1 SGDLS, CDR2 YYNGEE. The CDR3 reads CASSAGPRERSGANVLTF. The CDR3 DNA sequence: TGTGCCAGCAGCGCCGGGCCCAGGGAGCGCTCTGGGGCCAACGTCCTGACTTTC.

V is TRBV5-1 and J is TRBJ1-2, with 7 bases identical to TRBD1. This CDR3 is built from 13 residues. Unmatched junction bases numbered 6, after V lost 4 bases and J lost 6 bases. Germline assignment: CDR1 SGHRS and CDR2 YFSETQ. The chain's CDR3 is CASSEPTGNGYTF. DNA of the CDR3: TGCGCCAGCAGCGAACCGACAGGGAATGGCTACACCTTC.

The chain couples TRBV30 to TRBJ2-5; tentatively, D is TRBD1 (7 bases). V was pared by 2 bases and J by 6 bases, with 13 bases between. CDR3 length equals 13 residues. Germline V gene data show CDR1 as GTSNPN and CDR2 as SVGIG (reference sequence). The CDR3 bases are TGTGCCTGGAGTTTCTCAGGGGGGAAGACCCAGTACTTC. Its protein product is CAWSFSGGKTQYF.

The gene calls are TRBV10-3 and TRBJ2-3; possibly TRBD1 for D (5 bases). From germline, CDR1 is ENHRY and CDR2 SYGVKD. The ends were cut back, 6 bases at V and 4 bases at J, with 11 bases in the middle. This CDR3 is built from 13 residues. This CDR3 reads CAIRARDSDTQYF. DNA of the CDR3: TGTGCCATCAGAGCCAGGGATTCAGATACGCAGTATTTT.

CDR3 amino acids: CATRQGFNQPQHF. CDR3 nucleotide sequence: TGTGCCACCCGACAGGGGTTCAATCAGCCCCAGCATTTT. The chain recombines TRBV5-4 with TRBJ1-5; 8 nucleotides match TRBD1. Germline lookup yields CDR1 SGHNT and CDR2 YYREEE (reference sequence). The ends lost 9 bases at V and 3 bases at J; junction bases unmatched: 5. This CDR3 is 13 amino acids long.

V is TRBV7-2 and J is TRBJ2-5, with D uncertain. V dropped 5 bases and J dropped 5 bases, with 12 bases sitting between them. The germline CDR1 and CDR2 sequences are SGHTA and FQGNSA. The CDR3 totals 13 residues. The CDR3 loop is CASSPGVVETQYF. Here the CDR3 DNA reads TGTGCCAGCAGCCCAGGAGTCGTGGAGACCCAGTACTTC.

There are a few counts of this clone. The CDR3 here is CASSPAAHSGNTIYF. The CDR3 nucleotides read TGTGCCAGCTCACCAGCAGCACACTCTGGAAACACCATATATTTT. This chain uses TRBV18 with TRBJ1-3; no clear D gene. CDR1 and CDR2 from the germline V gene are KGHSH and LQKENI. CDR3 length: 15 amino acids. V was shortened by 2 bases and J by 0 bases, with 8 bases between the two germline ends.

This chain uses TRBV5-1 with TRBJ2-5; TRBD2 aligns across 8 bases. Germline V gene sequence: CDR1 SGHRS, CDR2 YFSETQ. Trimming took 0 bases from V and 4 from J; bases not matched to a gene: 8. There are 16 residues in the CDR3. CDR3 sequence reads: CASSLGPREGAETQYF. The CDR3 coding sequence is TGCGCCAGCAGCTTGGGCCCCCGGGAGGGCGCAGAGACCCAGTACTTC.

In its sample, this clone was seen a few times. CDR3 DNA: TGTGCCAGCACAAAGGGGGGCACTGAAGCTTTCTTT. Protein sequence: CASTKGGTEAFF. The chain is built from TRBV25-1 and TRBJ1-1; TRBD1 might be the D (6 bases). Germline V gives CDR1 MGHDK, CDR2 SYGVNS. This CDR3 is 12 amino acids long. Trimming removed 7 bases from V and 4 bases from J, with 10 bases in between. Variable domain in full (rest from reference TRBV25-1 and TRBJ1-1): EADIYQTPRYLVIGTGKKITLECSQTMGHDKMYWYQQDPGMELHLIHYSYGVNSTEKGDLSSESTVSRIRTEHFPLTLESARPSHTSQYLCASTKGGTEAFFGQGTRLTVV.

In its sample, this clone was seen once. The rearrangement links TRBV6-5 to TRBJ2-7; a weak D match, TRBD1 (6 bases). Germline V lookup: CDR1 MNHEY, CDR2 SVGAGI. Trimming cost V 4 bases and J 3 bases, with 16 bases left between them. This CDR3 has 15 amino acids. The CDR3 reads CASSLPRQARYEQYF. DNA of the CDR3: TGTGCCAGCAGTTTACCCCGACAGGCGCGCTACGAGCAGTACTTC.

The chain recombines TRBV2 with TRBJ1-6; D gene ambiguous. This CDR3 comprises 13 residues. From germline, CDR1 is SNHLY and CDR2 FYNNEI. Trimming took off 8 bases at V and 8 bases at J, with 13 bases between the two ends. In DNA, the CDR3 is TGTGCCAGCGGTATGGAATTTTATTCACCCCTCCACTTT. Protein: CASGMEFYSPLHF.

This chain uses TRBV30 with TRBJ1-5; the match to TRBD1 covers 7 bases. The CDR3 is 16 residues long. Germline V CDR1 and CDR2: GTSNPN, SVGIG (reference sequence). The V gene end was trimmed by 0 bases and the J gene end by 4 bases; junction bases not matched to a gene: 9. This chain's CDR3 is CAWSVGAGGKNQPQHF. The CDR3 nucleotides are TGTGCCTGGAGTGTAGGGGCAGGGGGGAAAAATCAGCCCCAGCATTTT. The complete variable domain, with remaining parts taken from reference TRBV30 and TRBJ1-5, reads SQTIHQWPATLVQPVGSPLSLECTVEGTSNPNLYWYRQAAGRGLQLLFYSVGIGQISSEVPQNLSASRPQDRQFILSSKKLLLSDSGFYLCAWSVGAGGKNQPQHFGDGTRLSIL.

The chain carries TRBV7-2 and TRBJ2-4; 9 nucleotides line up with TRBD1. CDR1 and CDR2 from the germline V gene are SGHTA and FQGNSA. V dropped 4 bases and J dropped 8; count of bases not matched to a gene: 9. The CDR3 loop spans 15 amino acids. The CDR3 sequence is CASSSTGGAKYIQYF. CDR3 bases: TGTGCCAGCAGCTCAACAGGGGGCGCGAAGTACATTCAGTACTTC.

This chain joins TRBV12-5 and TRBJ2-7; TRBD2 aligns across 7 bases. This CDR3 region has 17 residues. Germline CDR1 LGHNT, CDR2 FRNRAP. Trimming took 4 bases from V and 0 from J; bases not matched to a gene: 12. CDR3 nucleotide sequence: TGTGCTAGTGGTTGGGGCCGTAAGGGCGGGAGCTCCTACGAGCAGTACTTC. Its protein is CASGWGRKGGSSYEQYF.

This chain links TRBV14 with TRBJ2-7; a possible D gene is TRBD1 (6 bases). Trimming stripped 5 bases from V and 5 bases from J, with 10 bases between. Per the germline V gene, CDR1 is SGHDN and CDR2 is FVKESK. The CDR3 totals 12 residues. The CDR3 nucleotides read TGTGCCAGCAGCGGGGGCTTCCACGAGCAGTACTTC. As protein: CASSGGFHEQYF.

This clone was counted once. This chain connects TRBV9 to TRBJ2-3; D possibly matches TRBD1 or TRBD2 (5 bases each). Germline V gene lookup returns CDR1 SGDLS and CDR2 YYNGEE. V shed 3 bases and J shed 2 bases, with 19 bases lying between them. This CDR3 is 17 amino acids long. The CDR3 nucleotides are TGTGCCAGCAGCGCCTCTATACGGGGCGGGCTCACAGATACGCAGTATTTT. Protein product: CASSASIRGGLTDTQYF.

The chain carries TRBV7-9 and TRBJ1-1; D gene uncertain. The CDR3 runs 14 residues. Germline CDR1 SEHNR, CDR2 FQNEAQ (reference sequence). The V end lost 6 bases, the J end lost 0 bases, and 11 bases lay between the germline ends. The CDR3, as DNA: TGTGCCAGCAGAGCCGTTGGTATGAACACTGAAGCTTTCTTT. Encoded protein: CASRAVGMNTEAFF.

Notes on this clone: Other DNA sequences within the sample encode an identical CDR3. The chain couples TRBV2 to TRBJ1-1; D is unresolved. The germline V gene has CDR1 SNHLY and CDR2 FYNNEI. Trimming cost V 0 bases and J 1 base, with 9 bases left between them. The CDR3 is 15 amino acids. The CDR3 here is CASSEALRRNTEAFF. CDR3 in DNA: TGTGCCAGCAGTGAAGCGCTCAGGAGGAACACTGAAGCTTTCTTT.